Shown below are 19 T cell receptor beta chains from a single sample sequenced in a study of T cells after yellow fever vaccination. TCRdb analysed the 5' RACE reads with MiXCR anew, one entry per CDR3 protein. Here the sample spans a few hundred thousand distinct CDR3 sequences, around 4% being singletons. Sample: PBMCs, taken on the day of the yellow fever booster vaccination. These receptors originate from a man between 18 and 35 years old who received the YFV17D yellow fever vaccine.

This clonotype turned up a few times. V and J are TRBV4-2 and TRBJ1-4; D not resolved. CDR1 LGHNA and CDR2 YNFKEQ come from the germline V gene. The CDR3 length is 14 residues. V was cut by 6 bases and J by 8 bases, with 16 bases left in between. The CDR3 sequence: CASSAFKEVEKLFF. The CDR3 nucleotides read TGTGCCAGCAGTGCTTTTAAGGAGGTGGAAAAACTGTTTTTT.

This clonotype was recorded at least ten times. The chain has TRBV6-5 and TRBJ2-3, with 11 positions matching TRBD2. Germline V gives CDR1 MNHEY, CDR2 SVGAGI. The CDR3 is made up of 15 amino acids. Trimming removed 4 bases from V and 6 bases from J; junction bases left unmatched: 6. In DNA form, the CDR3 reads TGTGCCAGCAGTTTGACTAGCGGGGTGACGGATACGCAGTATTTT. Protein product: CASSLTSGVTDTQYF.

This clonotype showed up just a few times. The DNA for the CDR3 is TGTGCCAGCAGCTTAGCGTCTTATTTGATGAGCTCCTACGAGCAGTACGTC. Protein: CASSLASYLMSSYEQYV. The genes are TRBV7-2 and TRBJ2-7, with D unresolved. The CDR3 is 17 amino acids. Trimming took 0 bases from V and 0 from J, leaving 15 bases between them. Germline V CDR1 and CDR2: SGHTA, FQGNSA.

Many counts were recorded for this clonotype. An end of the junction differs from the germline gene, which may be a read error. The J gene is TRBJ2-1, the V gene TRBV27; D is unresolved. This CDR3 region has 12 residues. CDR1 and CDR2 (germline): MNHEY, SMNVEV (reference sequence). The CDR3 is CASTPNRRSYLF. The CDR3 nucleotides read TGTGCCAGCACTCCAAACCGACGCAGTTACCTCTTC.

This clonotype was observed a few times. The chain is built from TRBV19 and TRBJ2-7, with D possibly matching TRBD1 (5 bases). Germline-derived CDR1 and CDR2 are LNHDA and SQIVND (reference sequence). Trimming shortened V by 7 bases and J by 3 bases, and 22 bases separated the two germline ends. The length of the CDR3 is 16 residues. As DNA, the CDR3 is TGTGCCAGTAACCCGGACACCCGTGCCCCCAACTACGAGCAGTACTTC. This gives the protein CASNPDTRAPNYEQYF.

V is TRBV29-1 and J is TRBJ1-2; the match to TRBD1 covers 11 bases. Germline V gene lookup returns CDR1 SQVTM and CDR2 ANQGSEA. The junction had 10 bases not matched to a gene; V was cut back by 6 bases and J by 7 bases. The CDR3 is 14 residues long. CDR3 sequence: CSVEFRDRGFGYTF. CDR3 in DNA: TGCAGCGTAGAATTCCGGGACAGGGGGTTTGGCTACACCTTC.

In this sample, this clonotype turned up many times. This chain uses TRBV28 with TRBJ1-5; D is undetermined. The germline V gene encodes CDR1 MDHEN and CDR2 SYDVKM. The CDR3 spans 13 residues. V dropped 4 bases and J dropped 1 base, with 5 bases sitting between them. Here the CDR3 reads CASSYRSNQPQHF. The CDR3 DNA reads TGTGCCAGCAGTTACCGAAGCAATCAGCCCCAGCATTTT.

The chain links TRBV7-3 to TRBJ2-1; D tentatively reads TRBD1 or TRBD2 (5 bases each). CDR3 length: 17 amino acids. CDR1 and CDR2 (germline): SGHTA, FQGTGA. V was pared by 5 bases and J by 7 bases, with 24 bases between. CDR3 coding DNA: TGTGCCAGCAGCCCCCTTGGCCGGGACCACCTCCTGAATGAGCAGTTCTTC. As protein: CASSPLGRDHLLNEQFF.

This clonotype was detected ten times or more. The chain employs TRBV5-1 and TRBJ2-3; TRBD2 agrees at 9 bases. CDR3 length: 18 residues. CDR1 and CDR2 (germline): SGHRS, YFSETQ. Losses at the gene ends were 4 bases for V and 3 bases for J; bases not matched to a gene: 15. CDR3 coding DNA: TGCGCCAGCAGCGTGGCGGGCTGGCGGGGGGGCTGGACAGATACGCAGTATTTT. Translation: CASSVAGWRGGWTDTQYF.

About this clonotype itself: This may come from a read error, since a much larger clone is one base off. This chain uses TRBV7-8 with TRBJ2-3; D is unresolved. The germline V gene has CDR1 SGHVS and CDR2 FQNEAQ. Trimming took off 1 base at V and 8 bases at J, with 10 bases between the two ends. This CDR3 has 13 amino acids. The CDR3 DNA sequence: TGTGCCAGCAGCTTAGTCTTGTCGGTTACGCAGTATTTT. Protein sequence: CASSLVLSVTQYF.

This clonotype was found a few times. The chain combines TRBV3-1 with TRBJ2-1; D gene uncertain. The CDR3 covers 16 residues. V was trimmed by 1 base and J by 4 bases, leaving 14 bases between them. Germline assignment: CDR1 LGHDT and CDR2 YNNKEL (reference sequence). CDR3 DNA sequence: TGTGCCAGCAGCCAAGGGTCCATTCCCTCGTACAATGAGCAGTTCTTC. Residues: CASSQGSIPSYNEQFF.

This clonotype was counted a few times. The chain links TRBV21-1 to TRBJ1-2; TRBD1, the table's D call, was not compared with the DNA. TRBV21-1 is termed a pseudogene. The CDR3 is 17 residues long. In nucleotides, the CDR3 is TGTGCCAGCAGCAGCCCTCTGCGACAGGGAGATTCCTATGGCTACACCTTC. The encoded protein is CASSSPLRQGDSYGYTF.

This clonotype has only a few counts. The V call is TRBV12-3 or TRBV12-4, the J call TRBJ1-2; a possible D gene is TRBD1 (5 bases). Trimming took 4 bases from V and 6 from J, leaving 12 bases between them. The CDR3 length is 13 residues. The CDR3 DNA reads as TGTGCCAGCAGTTCAATCCGACAGAATGGCTACACCTTC. Translation gives CASSSIRQNGYTF.

This clonotype was recorded many times. V gene TRBV3-1 combines with J gene TRBJ1-2; D possibly corresponds to TRBD1 (5 bases). Germline CDR1 is LGHDT and CDR2 is YNNKEL (reference sequence). This CDR3 region has 12 residues. V dropped 2 bases and J dropped 11 bases, with 12 bases sitting between them. The CDR3 spells CASSQRQGGYTF. CDR3 DNA: TGTGCCAGCAGCCAAAGGCAGGGAGGATACACCTTC.

This clonotype turned up a few times. The genes are TRBV27 and TRBJ2-1; D is possibly TRBD2 (6 bases). The CDR3 has 15 amino acids. Trimming pared 5 bases from V and 8 bases from J, leaving 19 bases between. Germline loops: CDR1 MNHEY, CDR2 SMNVEV (reference sequence). The CDR3 spells CASSDSGLLGYEQFF. In DNA form, the CDR3 reads TGTGCCAGCAGTGACTCGGGACTTCTCGGATATGAGCAGTTCTTC.

The J gene is TRBJ2-1, the V gene TRBV7-3; 7 nucleotides line up with TRBD1. Germline V gene sequence: CDR1 SGHTA, CDR2 FQGTGA. The CDR3 is 16 residues long. With 2 bases clipped from V and 3 bases from J, the junction kept 7 bases outside the gene matches. For the CDR3, the DNA is TGTGCCAGCAGCTTATATCCCGGACAGGACTACAATGAGCAGTTCTTC. It codes for CASSLYPGQDYNEQFF. Full variable domain (remainder filled in from reference TRBV7-3 and TRBJ2-1): GAGVSQTPSNKVTEKGKYVELRCDPISGHTALYWYRQSLGQGPEFLIYFQGTGAADDSGLPNDRFFAVRPEGSVSTLKIQRTERGDSAVYLCASSLYPGQDYNEQFFGPGTRLTVL.

This clonotype was detected ten times or more. The gene calls are TRBV7-2 and TRBJ2-6; weak D call: TRBD2 (5 bases). The CDR3 length is 16 residues. Germline-derived CDR1 and CDR2 are SGHTA and FQGNSA. V gave up 8 bases and J gave up 4 bases, with 18 bases separating them. In DNA form, the CDR3 reads TGTGCCAGCTGGCCGTTGGGGAGTTCCGGGGCCAACGTCCTGACTTTC. Amino acid sequence: CASWPLGSSGANVLTF. Supplemented by reference TRBV7-2 and TRBJ2-6, the full variable domain reads GAGVSQSPSNKVTEKGKDVELRCDPISGHTALYWYRQSLGQGLEFLIYFQGNSAPDKSGLPSDRFSAERTGGSVSTLTIQRTQQEDSAVYLCASWPLGSSGANVLTFGAGSRLTVL.

This clonotype was detected only a few times. This sequence joins TRBV29-1 and TRBJ1-5; a possible D gene is TRBD1 (5 bases). This CDR3 comprises 13 residues. Per germline, CDR1 SQVTM and CDR2 ANQGSEA. Trimming stripped 4 bases from V and 7 bases from J, with 14 bases between. The CDR3, as DNA: TGCAGCGTTGTAACGGGCAGGGACCAGCCCCAGCATTTT. The encoded protein is CSVVTGRDQPQHF.

The V call is TRBV19, the J call TRBJ2-5; tentatively, D is TRBD1 (5 bases). CDR3 length: 15 amino acids. Trimming stripped 6 bases from V and 0 bases from J, with 14 bases between. The germline gives CDR1 LNHDA, CDR2 SQIVND (reference sequence). The CDR3 sequence: CASRTTALYQETQYF. For the CDR3, the DNA is TGTGCCAGTAGGACGACAGCGCTATACCAAGAGACCCAGTACTTC.